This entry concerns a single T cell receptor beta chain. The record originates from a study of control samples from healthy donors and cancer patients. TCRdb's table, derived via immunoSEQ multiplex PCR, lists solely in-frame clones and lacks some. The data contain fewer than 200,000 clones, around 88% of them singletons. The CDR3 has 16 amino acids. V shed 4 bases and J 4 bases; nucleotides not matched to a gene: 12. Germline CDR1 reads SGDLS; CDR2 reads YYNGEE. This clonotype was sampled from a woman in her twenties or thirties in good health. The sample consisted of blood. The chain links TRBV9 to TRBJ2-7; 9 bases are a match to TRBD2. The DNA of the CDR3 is TGTGCCAGCAGCCCGATGGCCCTTAGCGGGAGTTACGAGCAGTACTTC. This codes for CASSPMALSGSYEQYF.